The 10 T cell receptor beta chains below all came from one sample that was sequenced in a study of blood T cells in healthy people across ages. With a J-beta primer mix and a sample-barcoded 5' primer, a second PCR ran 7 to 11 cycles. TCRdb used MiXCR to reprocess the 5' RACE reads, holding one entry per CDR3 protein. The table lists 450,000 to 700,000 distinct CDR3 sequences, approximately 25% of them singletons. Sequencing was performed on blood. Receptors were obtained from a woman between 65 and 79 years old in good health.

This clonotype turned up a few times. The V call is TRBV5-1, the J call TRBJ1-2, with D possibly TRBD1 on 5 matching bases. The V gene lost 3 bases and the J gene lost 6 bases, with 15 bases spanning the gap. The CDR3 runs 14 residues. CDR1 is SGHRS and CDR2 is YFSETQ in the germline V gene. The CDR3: CASSSYFGTDGYTF. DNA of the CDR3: TGCGCCAGCAGCTCGTATTTCGGGACGGATGGCTACACCTTC.

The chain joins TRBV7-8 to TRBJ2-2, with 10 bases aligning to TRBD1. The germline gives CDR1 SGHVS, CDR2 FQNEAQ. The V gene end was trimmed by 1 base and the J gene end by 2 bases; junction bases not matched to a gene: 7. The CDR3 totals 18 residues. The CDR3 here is CASSLVHDRGRNTGELFF. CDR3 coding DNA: TGTGCCAGCAGCTTAGTACATGACAGGGGGCGAAACACCGGGGAGCTGTTTTTT.

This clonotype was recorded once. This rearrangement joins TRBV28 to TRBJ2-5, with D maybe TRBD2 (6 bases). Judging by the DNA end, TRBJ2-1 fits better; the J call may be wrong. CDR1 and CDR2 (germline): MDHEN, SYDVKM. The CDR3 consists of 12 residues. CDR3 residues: CASSLTSMEQFF. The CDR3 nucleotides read TGTGCCAGCAGCCTCACTAGCATGGAGCAGTTCTTC.

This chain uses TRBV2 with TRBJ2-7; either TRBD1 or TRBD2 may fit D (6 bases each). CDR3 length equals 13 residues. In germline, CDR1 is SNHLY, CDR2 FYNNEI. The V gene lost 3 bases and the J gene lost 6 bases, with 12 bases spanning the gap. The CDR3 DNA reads TGTGCCAGCAGTGACCGGGGGCGCGCCGAGCAGTACTTC. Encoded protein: CASSDRGRAEQYF.

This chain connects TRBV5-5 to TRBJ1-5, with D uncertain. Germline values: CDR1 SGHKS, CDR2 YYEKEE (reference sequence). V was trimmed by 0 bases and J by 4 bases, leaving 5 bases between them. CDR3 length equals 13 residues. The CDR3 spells CASSLVDNQPQHF. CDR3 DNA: TGTGCCAGCAGCTTGGTGGATAATCAGCCCCAGCATTTT.

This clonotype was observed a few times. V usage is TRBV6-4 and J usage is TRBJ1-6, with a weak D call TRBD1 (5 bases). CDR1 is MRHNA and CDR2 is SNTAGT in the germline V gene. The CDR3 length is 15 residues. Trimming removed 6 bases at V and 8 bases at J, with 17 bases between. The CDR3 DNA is TGTGCCAGCAGCATATCCGGGACTACGGATTCACCCCTCCACTTT. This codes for CASSISGTTDSPLHF.

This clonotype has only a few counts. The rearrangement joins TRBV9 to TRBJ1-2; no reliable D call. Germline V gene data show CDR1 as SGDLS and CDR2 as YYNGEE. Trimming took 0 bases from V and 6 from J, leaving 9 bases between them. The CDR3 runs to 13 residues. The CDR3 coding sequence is TGTGCCAGCAGCGTAGTGTCAGGTCATGGCTACACCTTC. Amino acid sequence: CASSVVSGHGYTF.

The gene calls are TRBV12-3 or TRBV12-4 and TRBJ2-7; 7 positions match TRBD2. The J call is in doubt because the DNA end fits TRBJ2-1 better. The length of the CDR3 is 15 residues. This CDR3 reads CASSLGSSGDNEQFF. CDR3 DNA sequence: TGTGCCAGCAGTTTAGGATCGAGCGGGGACAATGAGCAGTTCTTC.

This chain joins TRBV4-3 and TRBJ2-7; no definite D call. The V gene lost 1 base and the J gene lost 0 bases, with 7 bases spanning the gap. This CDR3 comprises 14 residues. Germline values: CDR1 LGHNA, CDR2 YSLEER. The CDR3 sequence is CASSQGAYSYEQYF. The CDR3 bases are TGCGCCAGCAGCCAAGGGGCCTACTCCTACGAGCAGTACTTC.

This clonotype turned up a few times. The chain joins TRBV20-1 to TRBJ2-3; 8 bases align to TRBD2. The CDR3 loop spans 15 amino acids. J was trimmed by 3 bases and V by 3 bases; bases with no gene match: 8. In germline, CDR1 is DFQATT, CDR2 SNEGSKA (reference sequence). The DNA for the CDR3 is TGCAGTGCTAGTGCCAGCGGGGGACTGACAGATACGCAGTATTTT. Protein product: CSASASGGLTDTQYF.